This T cell receptor (beta chain) is drawn from a study of OX40 agonist ivuxolimab in advanced cancers. The data were produced by immunoSEQ multiplex PCR, yet TCRdb's version contains in-frame clones alone and is incomplete. The table has 65,000 to 80,000 clones, around 85% seen once; the top ten hold under 2.5%. The material was CD4+ or CD8+ T cells sorted from blood, obtained in a trial of the OX40 agonist ivuxolimab. This TCR was sampled from an adult with an advanced solid tumor such as melanoma, head and neck, liver or kidney cancer.

The CDR3: CASSLLRYGYTF. The CDR3 nucleotides are TGTGCCAGCAGTTTGTTGCGTTATGGCTACACCTTC. V is TRBV28 and J is TRBJ1-2, with unresolved D. The CDR3 contains 12 residues. Trimming stripped 3 bases from V and 5 bases from J, with 7 bases between. Germline lookup yields CDR1 MDHEN and CDR2 SYDVKM.